The clone carrying this T cell receptor (beta chain) showed up just a few times. This record belongs to a study of Graves' ophthalmopathy and Graves' hyperthyroidism. Patients were left out if they had other autoimmune diseases, uncontrolled infections, pregnancy or lactation. The CDR3 loop spans 15 amino acids. From germline, CDR1 is DFQATT and CDR2 SNEGSKA (reference sequence). The V end lost 3 bases, the J end lost 7 bases, and 18 bases lay between the germline ends. The study amplified TCR beta CDR3 regions using RNA transcripts. Second-round multiplex PCR came after first-round RT-PCR with HTBI primers. One entry per CDR3 protein, called by TCRdb with MiXCR from the multiplex PCR reads. The sample shows hundreds of thousands of distinct CDR3 sequences, about 38% of them seen only once.

The V gene is TRBV20-1, the J gene TRBJ1-4, with unresolved D. This clonotype was obtained from an adult man with Graves' ophthalmopathy. Sequencing was carried out using peripheral blood. The CDR3 loop reads CSASPADTAPEKLFF. The CDR3 nucleotides are TGCAGTGCTAGCCCCGCTGACACGGCTCCTGAAAAACTGTTTTTT.